These 13 T cell receptor beta chains came from one sample sequenced in a study of blood T cell repertoires in COVID-19. Repertoires were generated with immunoSEQ multiplex PCR, while TCRdb's copy carries only in-frame clones and drops some. The sample lists roughly 150,000 clones; around 87% were seen once. Sequencing was done on a sample of peripheral blood. Source of these receptors: a man older than 75 with acute or convalescent COVID-19.

The chain is built from TRBV10-1 and TRBJ1-4; D is ambiguous. The germline V gene has CDR1 WNHNN and CDR2 SYGVQD (reference sequence). Trimming shortened V by 2 bases and J by 8 bases, and 6 bases separated the two germline ends. The CDR3 runs 12 residues. CDR3: CASSEGREKLFF. CDR3 in DNA: TGCGCCAGCAGTGAGGGTCGGGAAAAACTGTTTTTT.

This clone came up a few times. V gene TRBV7-5 combines with J gene TRBJ2-7; the table's D gene call, TRBD2, was not cross checked with the DNA. TRBV7-5 is shown as a pseudogene. CDR3 size: 10 residues. The CDR3 loop reads CAIPSYEQYF. The CDR3 DNA sequence: TGTGCCATCCCTTCCTACGAGCAGTACTTC.

DNA of the CDR3: TGTGCCTGGAGTGTGGGACAACCCGCATATAATTCACCCCTCCACTTT. It translates to CAWSVGQPAYNSPLHF. The chain is built from TRBV30 and TRBJ1-6; a weak D match, TRBD1 (6 bases). V was pared by 0 bases and J by 4 bases, with 13 bases between. The CDR3 is made up of 16 amino acids. Germline CDR1 reads GTSNPN; CDR2 reads SVGIG (reference sequence).

The chain has TRBV4-1 and TRBJ1-4, with 9 bases matching TRBD1. The CDR3 sequence is 16 residues long. From germline, CDR1 is MGHRA and CDR2 YSYEKL. Trimming removed 0 bases from V and 8 bases from J; junction bases left unmatched: 7. CDR3 region: CASSQDKGQGYEKLFF. Here the CDR3 DNA reads TGCGCCAGCAGCCAAGATAAGGGACAGGGATACGAAAAACTGTTTTTT.

The chain carries TRBV2 and TRBJ1-2; no definite D call. There are 14 residues in the CDR3. Trimming removed 0 bases from V and 8 bases from J, with 13 bases in between. Per the germline V gene, CDR1 is SNHLY and CDR2 is FYNNEI. The CDR3 spells CASSEALLRLGYTF. For the CDR3, the DNA is TGTGCCAGCAGTGAAGCGCTTCTACGCCTAGGCTACACCTTC.

The chain carries TRBV18 and TRBJ2-1; 14 nucleotides match TRBD2. Trimming removed 4 bases from V and 9 bases from J; junction bases left unmatched: 8. Looked up from germline, CDR1 is KGHSH and CDR2 is LQKENI. The CDR3 totals 16 residues. DNA of the CDR3: TGTGCCAGCTCACGGCTCGGACTAGCGGGGGGTACTGAGCAGTTCTTC. The encoded protein is CASSRLGLAGGTEQFF.

This chain links TRBV30 with TRBJ1-4; TRBD1 aligns across 7 bases. The CDR3 is 12 amino acids. Germline assignment: CDR1 GTSNPN and CDR2 SVGIG (reference sequence). The V gene end was trimmed by 8 bases and the J gene end by 4 bases; junction bases not matched to a gene: 4. CDR3 in amino acids: CAAGQFNEKLFF. CDR3 DNA sequence: TGTGCCGCGGGACAGTTTAATGAAAAACTGTTTTTT.

This chain uses TRBV29-1 with TRBJ1-5, with 11 bases fitting TRBD1. The CDR3 is made up of 14 amino acids. The junction had 9 bases not matched to a gene; V was cut back by 7 bases and J by 7 bases. The germline CDR1 and CDR2 sequences are SQVTM and ANQGSEA. As DNA, the CDR3 is TGCAGCGAGAGGGGACAGGGGGGACGACAGCCCCAGCATTTT. This translates into CSERGQGGRQPQHF.

The gene calls are TRBV7-8 and TRBJ1-6; 8 positions agree with TRBD1. CDR1 is SGHVS, CDR2 FQNEAQ, per germline. CDR3 size: 18 residues. Germline trimming cut 0 bases from V and 10 bases from J; bases unmatched to any gene: 14. CDR3 residues: CASSLAGLGTGVGSPLHF. The CDR3 DNA reads TGTGCCAGCAGCTTAGCGGGCCTAGGGACAGGTGTAGGCTCACCCCTCCACTTT.

This clone was picked up one time. This chain connects TRBV5-1 to TRBJ2-7; 7 bases are shared with TRBD1. Germline lookup yields CDR1 SGHRS and CDR2 YFSETQ. The ends lost 3 bases at V and 1 base at J; junction bases unmatched: 4. This CDR3 comprises 14 residues. In nucleotides, the CDR3 is TGCGCCAGCAGCTCACGGACAGGTTCCTACGAGCAGTACTTC. Translated: CASSSRTGSYEQYF.

This rearrangement joins TRBV7-9 to TRBJ1-6, with D uncertain. The CDR3 contains 15 residues. Trimming stripped 1 base from V and 5 bases from J, with 9 bases between. The germline CDR1 and CDR2 sequences are SEHNR and FQNEAQ (reference sequence). DNA for the CDR3: TGTGCCAGCAGCTTAGGGGCAGCTAATAATTCACCCCTCCACTTT. It encodes CASSLGAANNSPLHF.

This clone is medium-sized. V gene TRBV11-2 combines with J gene TRBJ2-7; D gene ambiguous. V gave up 4 bases and J gave up 6 bases, with 10 bases separating them. The CDR3 extends over 12 amino acids. CDR1 SGHAT and CDR2 FQNNGV come from the germline V gene. The CDR3 sequence: CASSSYRSEQYF. The CDR3 DNA reads TGTGCCAGCAGCTCCTACCGTTCCGAGCAGTACTTC.

The chain employs TRBV6-5 and TRBJ2-5; D gene unclear. Germline CDR1 and CDR2: MNHEY and SVGAGI. Trimming stripped 5 bases from V and 6 bases from J, with 19 bases between. The CDR3 runs to 15 residues. The CDR3 loop is CASSTKTEVLQTQYF. DNA of the CDR3: TGTGCCAGCAGTACTAAGACGGAAGTATTGCAGACCCAGTACTTC.